Detailed here is one T cell receptor (beta chain). No antigen is known for it. Germline loops: CDR1 SGHNT, CDR2 YENEEA. The CDR3 sequence is 15 residues long. The junction had 9 bases not matched to a gene; V was cut back by 5 bases and J by 5 bases. Some clones are missing from TCRdb's copy, which holds only in-frame ones; the method was immunoSEQ multiplex PCR. The sample shows roughly 100,000 clones, roughly 88% of them seen only once. The sample originates from a study of identifying expanded T cells in peripheral blood. Notes on the study in general: Technical replicates showed about 1.1 changed clones; about two weeks around 15; four weeks 19.

Sequenced material: blood. This sequence joins TRBV11-3 and TRBJ2-1; 7 bases line up with TRBD2. The sequence was obtained from a person aged 18 to 69 in good health. The CDR3 sequence: CASSRWRGRDNEQFF. In DNA form, the CDR3 reads TGTGCCAGCAGCCGATGGCGGGGGAGAGACAATGAGCAGTTCTTC.